The 16 T cell receptor beta chains below were found in one sample sequenced in a study of CD8 T cells in Susac syndrome. The authors reverse transcribed roughly 0.5 to 1 ug RNA with random hexamers. TCRdb fed the immunoSEQ multiplex PCR reads into MiXCR, producing one record per CDR3 protein. The sample holds about 100,000 distinct CDR3 sequences, 95% seen once. The sequenced sample consisted of CD8+ T cells from PBMCs. The source is a human donor with Susac syndrome.

This clonotype was detected once. CDR3 sequence (DNA): TGTGCCAGCAGCCCACCGGGACAGGTGGGCATGAACACTGAAGCTTTCTTT. Translated, it gives CASSPPGQVGMNTEAFF. The rearrangement links TRBV7-9 to TRBJ1-1; 8 positions agree with TRBD1. Germline V gene lookup returns CDR1 SEHNR and CDR2 FQNEAQ (reference sequence). The length of the CDR3 is 17 residues. Unmatched junction bases numbered 11, after V lost 5 bases and J lost 0 bases.

Concerning this clonotype itself: An end of the junction does not agree with germline; a read error may underlie this. This sequence joins TRBV4-1 and TRBJ1-2, with a weak D call TRBD1 (5 bases). Per germline, CDR1 MGHRA and CDR2 YSYEKL. This CDR3 has 12 residues. CDR3 sequence: CASSQGVYGYTF. CDR3 DNA sequence: TGCGCCAGCAGTCAAGGGGTCTATGGCTACACCTTC.

V is TRBV29-1 and J is TRBJ2-1; D remains unclear. CDR3 length: 12 amino acids. CDR1 is SQVTM, CDR2 ANQGSEA, per germline. Trimming removed 7 bases at V and 3 bases at J, with 10 bases between. The CDR3 DNA follows: TGCAGCGGAACGACCGACTACAATGAGCAGTTCTTC. Translated, it gives CSGTTDYNEQFF.

The rearrangement joins TRBV19 to TRBJ1-5, with D maybe TRBD1 (6 bases). The germline V gene has CDR1 LNHDA and CDR2 SQIVND (reference sequence). This CDR3 spans 14 amino acids. V lost 3 bases and J lost 7, with 13 bases in between. The CDR3 DNA follows: TGTGCCAGTAGTATGGACAGTGTGTGGCAGCCCCAGCATTTT. Its translation: CASSMDSVWQPQHF.

This clonotype was seen only once. The chain couples TRBV4-1 to TRBJ1-5; possible D gene TRBD1, 5 bases. Germline values: CDR1 MGHRA, CDR2 YSYEKL. V was clipped by 5 bases and J by 3 bases, with 11 bases between them. The CDR3 runs 14 residues. In DNA form, the CDR3 reads TGCGCCAGCAGCTCCAGGGTAGACAATCAGCCCCAGCATTTT. Residues: CASSSRVDNQPQHF.

This sequence joins TRBV7-9 and TRBJ2-4, with D tentatively TRBD2 (5 bases). CDR3 length: 15 amino acids. V was shortened by 5 bases and J by 0 bases, with 11 bases between the two germline ends. Germline values: CDR1 SEHNR, CDR2 FQNEAQ (reference sequence). The CDR3 reads CASSRGREAKNIQYF. The DNA of the CDR3 is TGTGCCAGCAGCCGGGGTCGGGAAGCCAAAAACATTCAGTACTTC. The full variable domain, completed using reference TRBV7-9 and TRBJ2-4, is DTGVSQNPRHKITKRGQNVTFRCDPISEHNRLYWYRQTLGQGPEFLTYFQNEAQLEKSRLLSDRFSAERPKGSFSTLEIQRTEQGDSAMYLCASSRGREAKNIQYFGAGTRLSVL.

This chain uses TRBV5-1 with TRBJ1-1, with D possibly matching TRBD1 (6 bases). CDR3 length: 13 residues. Trimming cost V 5 bases and J 1 base, with 9 bases left between them. The germline CDR1 and CDR2 sequences are SGHRS and YFSETQ. CDR3 amino acids: CASSIGGNTEAFF. CDR3 bases: TGCGCCAGCAGTATAGGGGGGAACACTGAAGCTTTCTTT.

The V call is TRBV12-5, the J call TRBJ1-1; D remains ambiguous. The germline V and J ends were trimmed by 0 bases and 0 bases, with 8 bases remaining between them. CDR3 length: 15 amino acids. Looked up from germline, CDR1 is LGHNT and CDR2 is FRNRAP. DNA for the CDR3: TGTGCTAGTGGTTTGGTAGGAACCTTGAACACTGAAGCTTTCTTT. Translating it yields CASGLVGTLNTEAFF. The full variable domain, in which reference TRBV12-5 and TRBJ1-1 provide the parts outside the CDR3, is DARVTQTPRHKVTEMGQEVTMRCQPILGHNTVFWYRQTMMQGLELLAYFRNRAPLDDSGMPKDRFSAEMPDATLATLKIQPSEPRDSAVYFCASGLVGTLNTEAFFGQGTRLTVV.

CDR3 protein: CASSQEANPEGETQYF. DNA of the CDR3: TGCGCCAGCAGCCAAGAAGCCAACCCTGAGGGGGAGACCCAGTACTTC. The chain combines TRBV4-1 with TRBJ2-5; D may correspond to TRBD1 or TRBD2 (5 bases each). CDR3 length equals 16 residues. CDR1 is MGHRA and CDR2 is YSYEKL in the germline V gene. V lost 0 bases and J lost 5, with 16 bases in between.

V is TRBV12-3 or TRBV12-4 and J is TRBJ1-2; D is unclear. There are 10 residues in the CDR3. Trimming removed 6 bases at V and 6 bases at J, with 5 bases between. The CDR3 DNA reads as TGTGCCAGCAGCCGGGATGGCTACACCTTC. This sequence encodes CASSRDGYTF.

The chain uses TRBV5-6 and TRBJ2-2; D is unresolved. Trimming shortened V by 2 bases and J by 7 bases, and 6 bases separated the two germline ends. This CDR3 region has 12 residues. Germline CDR1 reads SGHDT; CDR2 reads YYEEEE. CDR3 nucleotide sequence: TGTGCCAGCAGCTTTGGCGGCGGGGAGCTGTTTTTT. It is translated as CASSFGGGELFF.

The chain links TRBV29-1 to TRBJ2-2, with D possibly being TRBD1 (5 bases). This CDR3 region has 14 residues. V shed 5 bases and J shed 3 bases, with 13 bases lying between them. Per the germline V gene, CDR1 is SQVTM and CDR2 is ANQGSEA. CDR3 in amino acids: CSVTGAQDTGELFF. In DNA form, the CDR3 reads TGCAGCGTTACAGGAGCTCAGGACACCGGGGAGCTGTTTTTT.

The chain is built from TRBV29-1 and TRBJ1-4, with 12 bases aligning to TRBD1. The germline V gene has CDR1 SQVTM and CDR2 ANQGSEA. CDR3 length: 14 residues. With V trimmed by 2 bases and J by 10 bases, 5 bases remained unmatched. In nucleotides, the CDR3 is TGCAGCGTTGAAACGGGACAGGGGGCAGTAAAACTGTTTTTT. Its translation is CSVETGQGAVKLFF.

Here the CDR3 DNA reads TGCGCCAGCAGCTTGGAAGCCCCTGTCCTCGAGCAGTACTTC. Amino acids: CASSLEAPVLEQYF. This chain uses TRBV5-1 with TRBJ2-7; no definite D call. The CDR3 spans 14 residues. Germline V gives CDR1 SGHRS, CDR2 YFSETQ. V gave up 0 bases and J gave up 6 bases, with 13 bases separating them.

This chain joins TRBV20-1 and TRBJ2-7, with 9 bases matching TRBD1. Looked up from germline, CDR1 is DFQATT and CDR2 is SNEGSKA (reference sequence). V shed 3 bases and J 5 bases; nucleotides not matched to a gene: 11. The CDR3 runs 15 residues. The CDR3 region has the DNA TGCAGTGCTAGGACGCGGGACAGGGAACTTCACGAGCAGTACTTC. It is translated as CSARTRDRELHEQYF.

The genes are TRBV14 and TRBJ2-3, with D possibly being TRBD1 (6 bases). The CDR3 has 16 amino acids. The ends were cut back, 3 bases at V and 0 bases at J, with 13 bases in the middle. The V gene's germline CDR1 is SGHDN and CDR2 FVKESK. The CDR3, as DNA: TGTGCCAGCAGCCAGAGACAGGACTTTAGCACAGATACGCAGTATTTT. Amino acids: CASSQRQDFSTDTQYF. The complete variable domain, with remaining parts taken from reference TRBV14 and TRBJ2-3, reads EAGVTQFPSHSVIEKGQTVTLRCDPISGHDNLYWYRRVMGKEIKFLLHFVKESKQDESGMPNNRFLAERTGGTYSTLKVQPAELEDSGVYFCASSQRQDFSTDTQYFGPGTRLTVL.